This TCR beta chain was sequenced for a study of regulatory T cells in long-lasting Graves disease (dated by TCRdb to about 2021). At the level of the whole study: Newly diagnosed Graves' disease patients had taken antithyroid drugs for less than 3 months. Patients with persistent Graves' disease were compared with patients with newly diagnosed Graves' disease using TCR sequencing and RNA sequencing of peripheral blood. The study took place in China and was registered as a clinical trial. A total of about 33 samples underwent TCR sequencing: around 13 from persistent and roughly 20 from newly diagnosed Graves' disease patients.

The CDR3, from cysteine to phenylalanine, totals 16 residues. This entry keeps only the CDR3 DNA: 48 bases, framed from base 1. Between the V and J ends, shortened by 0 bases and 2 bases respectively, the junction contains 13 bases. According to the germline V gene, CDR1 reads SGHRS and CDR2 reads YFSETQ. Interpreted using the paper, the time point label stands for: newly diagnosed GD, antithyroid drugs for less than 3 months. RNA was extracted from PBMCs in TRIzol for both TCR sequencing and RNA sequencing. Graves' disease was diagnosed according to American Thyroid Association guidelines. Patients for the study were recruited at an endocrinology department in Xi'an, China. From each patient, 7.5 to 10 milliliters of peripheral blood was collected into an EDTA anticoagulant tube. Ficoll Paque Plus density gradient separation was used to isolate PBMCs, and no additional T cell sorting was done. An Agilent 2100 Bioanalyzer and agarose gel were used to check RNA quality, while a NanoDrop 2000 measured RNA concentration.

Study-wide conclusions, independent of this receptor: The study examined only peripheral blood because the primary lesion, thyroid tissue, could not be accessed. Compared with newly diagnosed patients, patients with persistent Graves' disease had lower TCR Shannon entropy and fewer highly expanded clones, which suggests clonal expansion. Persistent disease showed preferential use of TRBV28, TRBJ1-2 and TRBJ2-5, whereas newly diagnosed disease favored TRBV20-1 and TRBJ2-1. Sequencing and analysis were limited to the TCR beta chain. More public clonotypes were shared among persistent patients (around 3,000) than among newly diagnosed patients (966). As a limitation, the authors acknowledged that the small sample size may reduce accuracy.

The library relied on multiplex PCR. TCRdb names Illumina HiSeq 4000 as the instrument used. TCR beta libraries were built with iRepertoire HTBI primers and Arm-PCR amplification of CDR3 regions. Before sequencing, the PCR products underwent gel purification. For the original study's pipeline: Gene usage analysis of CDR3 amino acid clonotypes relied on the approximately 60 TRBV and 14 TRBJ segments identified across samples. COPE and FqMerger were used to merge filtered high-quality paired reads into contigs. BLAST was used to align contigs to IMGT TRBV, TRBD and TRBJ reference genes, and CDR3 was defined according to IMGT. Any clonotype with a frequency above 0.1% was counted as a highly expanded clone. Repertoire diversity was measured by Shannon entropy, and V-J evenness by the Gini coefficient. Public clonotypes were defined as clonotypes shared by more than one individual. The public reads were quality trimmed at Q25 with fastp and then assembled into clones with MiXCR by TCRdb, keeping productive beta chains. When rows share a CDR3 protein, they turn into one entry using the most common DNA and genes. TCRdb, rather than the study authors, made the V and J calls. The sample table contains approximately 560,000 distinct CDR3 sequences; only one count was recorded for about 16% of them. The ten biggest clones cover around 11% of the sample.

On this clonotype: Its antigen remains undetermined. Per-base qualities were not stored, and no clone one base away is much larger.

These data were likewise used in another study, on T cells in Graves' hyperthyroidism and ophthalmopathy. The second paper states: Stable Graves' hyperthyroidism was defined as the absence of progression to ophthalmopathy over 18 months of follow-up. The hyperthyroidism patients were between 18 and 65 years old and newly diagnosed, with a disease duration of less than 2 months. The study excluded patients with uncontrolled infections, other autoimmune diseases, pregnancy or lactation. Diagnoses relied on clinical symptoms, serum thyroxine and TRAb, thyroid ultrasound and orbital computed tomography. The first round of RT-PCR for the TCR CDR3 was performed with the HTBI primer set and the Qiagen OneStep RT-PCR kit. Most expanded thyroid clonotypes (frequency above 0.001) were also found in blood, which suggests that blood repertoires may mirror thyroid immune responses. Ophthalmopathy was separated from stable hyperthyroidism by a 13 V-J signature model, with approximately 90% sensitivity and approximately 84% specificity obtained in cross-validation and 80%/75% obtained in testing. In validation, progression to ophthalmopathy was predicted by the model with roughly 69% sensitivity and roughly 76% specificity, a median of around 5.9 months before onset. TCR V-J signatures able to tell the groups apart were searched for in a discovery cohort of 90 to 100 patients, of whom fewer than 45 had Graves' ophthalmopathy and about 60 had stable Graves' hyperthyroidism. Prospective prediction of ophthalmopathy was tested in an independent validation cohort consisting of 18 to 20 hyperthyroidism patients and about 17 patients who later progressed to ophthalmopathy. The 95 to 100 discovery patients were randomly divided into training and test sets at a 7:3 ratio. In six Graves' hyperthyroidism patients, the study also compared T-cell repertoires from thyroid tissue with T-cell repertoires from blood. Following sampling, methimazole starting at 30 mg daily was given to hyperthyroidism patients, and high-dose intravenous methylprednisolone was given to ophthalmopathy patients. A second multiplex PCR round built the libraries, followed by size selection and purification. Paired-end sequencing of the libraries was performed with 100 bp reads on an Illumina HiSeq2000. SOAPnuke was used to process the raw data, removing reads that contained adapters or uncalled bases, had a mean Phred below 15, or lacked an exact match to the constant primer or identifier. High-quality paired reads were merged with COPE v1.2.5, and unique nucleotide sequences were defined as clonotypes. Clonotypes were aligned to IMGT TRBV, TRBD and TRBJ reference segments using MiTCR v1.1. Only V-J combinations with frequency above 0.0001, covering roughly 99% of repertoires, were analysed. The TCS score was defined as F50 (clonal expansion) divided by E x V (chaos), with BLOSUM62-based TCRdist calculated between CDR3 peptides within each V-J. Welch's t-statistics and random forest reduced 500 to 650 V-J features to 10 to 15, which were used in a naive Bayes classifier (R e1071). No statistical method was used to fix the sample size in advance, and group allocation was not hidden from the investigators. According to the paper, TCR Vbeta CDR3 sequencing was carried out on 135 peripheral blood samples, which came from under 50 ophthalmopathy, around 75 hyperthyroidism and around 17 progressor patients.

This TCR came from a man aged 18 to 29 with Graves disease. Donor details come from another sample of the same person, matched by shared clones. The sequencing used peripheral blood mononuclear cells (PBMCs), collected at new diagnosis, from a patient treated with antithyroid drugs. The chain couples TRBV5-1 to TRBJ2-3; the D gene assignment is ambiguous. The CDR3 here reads CASSLGAITVTDTQYF. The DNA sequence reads TGCGCCAGCAGCTTGGGGGCGATTACCGTCACAGATACGCAGTATTTT. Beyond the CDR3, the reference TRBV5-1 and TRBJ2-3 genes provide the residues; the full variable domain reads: KAGVTQTPRYLIKTRGQQVTLSCSPISGHRSVSWYQQTPGQGLQFLFEYFSETQRNKGNFPGRFSGRQFSNSRSEMNVSTLELGDSALYLCASSLGAITVTDTQYFGPGTRLTVL.